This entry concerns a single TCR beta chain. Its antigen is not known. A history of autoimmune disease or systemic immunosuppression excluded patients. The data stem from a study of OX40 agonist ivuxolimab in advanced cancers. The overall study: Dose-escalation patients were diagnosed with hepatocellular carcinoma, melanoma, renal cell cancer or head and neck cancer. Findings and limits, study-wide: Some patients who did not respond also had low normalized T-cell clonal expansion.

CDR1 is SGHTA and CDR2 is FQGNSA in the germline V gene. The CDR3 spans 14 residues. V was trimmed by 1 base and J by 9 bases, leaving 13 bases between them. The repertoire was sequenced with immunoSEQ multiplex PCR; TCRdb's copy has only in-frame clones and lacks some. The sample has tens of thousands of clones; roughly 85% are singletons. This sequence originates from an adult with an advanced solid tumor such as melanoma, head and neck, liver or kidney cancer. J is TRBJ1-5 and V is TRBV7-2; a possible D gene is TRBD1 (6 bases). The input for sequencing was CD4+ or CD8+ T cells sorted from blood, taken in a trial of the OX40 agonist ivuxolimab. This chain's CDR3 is CASSLDGGRRPQHF. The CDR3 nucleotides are TGTGCCAGCAGCTTAGATGGGGGCCGTAGGCCCCAGCATTTT.